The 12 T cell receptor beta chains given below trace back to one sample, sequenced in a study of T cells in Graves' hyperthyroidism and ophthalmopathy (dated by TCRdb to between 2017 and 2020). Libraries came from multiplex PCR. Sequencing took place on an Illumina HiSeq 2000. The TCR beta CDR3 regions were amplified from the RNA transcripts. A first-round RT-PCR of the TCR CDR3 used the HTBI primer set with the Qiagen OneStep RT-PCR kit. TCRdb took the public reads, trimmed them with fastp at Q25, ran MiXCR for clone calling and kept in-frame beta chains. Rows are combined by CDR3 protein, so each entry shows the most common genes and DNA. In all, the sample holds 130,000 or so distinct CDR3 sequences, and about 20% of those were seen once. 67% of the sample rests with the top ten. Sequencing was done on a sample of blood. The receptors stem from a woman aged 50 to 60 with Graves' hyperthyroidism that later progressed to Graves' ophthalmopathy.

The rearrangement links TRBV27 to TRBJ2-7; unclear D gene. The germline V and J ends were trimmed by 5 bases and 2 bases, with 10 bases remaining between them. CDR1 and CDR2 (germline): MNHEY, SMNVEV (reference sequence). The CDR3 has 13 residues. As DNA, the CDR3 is TGTGCCAGCAGTGGTCAGGTCCCCTACGAGCAGTACTTC. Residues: CASSGQVPYEQYF.

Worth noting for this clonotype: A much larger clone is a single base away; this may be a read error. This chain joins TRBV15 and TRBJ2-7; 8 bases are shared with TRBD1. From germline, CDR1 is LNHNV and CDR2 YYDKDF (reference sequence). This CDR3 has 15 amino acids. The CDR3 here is CATSRAGTGAYEQCF. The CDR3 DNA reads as TGTGCCACCAGCAGGGCCGGGACAGGCGCCTACGAGCAGTGCTTC.

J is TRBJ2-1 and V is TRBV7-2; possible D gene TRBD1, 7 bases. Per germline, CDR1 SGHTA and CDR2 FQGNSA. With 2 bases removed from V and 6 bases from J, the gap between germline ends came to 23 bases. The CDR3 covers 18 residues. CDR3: CASSLTGAVRGRINEQFF. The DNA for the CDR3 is TGTGCCAGCAGCTTAACGGGGGCCGTGAGGGGGCGGATCAATGAGCAGTTCTTC.

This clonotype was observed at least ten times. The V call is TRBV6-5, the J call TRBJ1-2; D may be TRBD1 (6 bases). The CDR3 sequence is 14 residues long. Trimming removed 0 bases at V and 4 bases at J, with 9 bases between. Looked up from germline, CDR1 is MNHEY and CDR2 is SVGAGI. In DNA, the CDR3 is TGTGCCAGCAGTTACTCACAGGGAGGCTATGGCTACACCTTC. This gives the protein CASSYSQGGYGYTF.

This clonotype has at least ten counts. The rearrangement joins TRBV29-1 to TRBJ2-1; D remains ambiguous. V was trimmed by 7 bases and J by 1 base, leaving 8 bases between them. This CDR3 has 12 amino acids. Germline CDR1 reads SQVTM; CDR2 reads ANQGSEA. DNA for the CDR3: TGCAGCGCCCTGGCTTCCTACAATGAGCAGTTCTTC. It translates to CSALASYNEQFF.

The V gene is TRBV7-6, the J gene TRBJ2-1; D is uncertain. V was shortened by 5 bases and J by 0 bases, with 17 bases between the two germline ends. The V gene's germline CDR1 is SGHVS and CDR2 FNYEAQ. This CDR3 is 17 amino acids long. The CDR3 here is CASSLRPNGGSYNEQFF. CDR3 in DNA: TGTGCCAGCAGCCTACGACCTAATGGTGGCTCCTACAATGAGCAGTTCTTC.

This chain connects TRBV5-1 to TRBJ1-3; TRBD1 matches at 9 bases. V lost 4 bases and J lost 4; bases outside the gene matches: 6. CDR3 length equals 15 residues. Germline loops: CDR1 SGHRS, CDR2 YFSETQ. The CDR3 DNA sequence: TGCGCCAGCAGCCCCGGGACAGGGTTAGGAAACACCATATATTTT. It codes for CASSPGTGLGNTIYF.

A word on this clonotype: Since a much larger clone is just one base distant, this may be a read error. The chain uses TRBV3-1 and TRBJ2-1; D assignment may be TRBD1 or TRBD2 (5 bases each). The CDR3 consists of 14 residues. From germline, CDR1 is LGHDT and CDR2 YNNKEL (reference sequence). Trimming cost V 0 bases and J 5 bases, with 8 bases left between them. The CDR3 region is CASSQDWGNNEQFF. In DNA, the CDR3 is TGTGCCAGCAGCCAAGACTGGGGGAACAATGAGCAGTTCTTC.

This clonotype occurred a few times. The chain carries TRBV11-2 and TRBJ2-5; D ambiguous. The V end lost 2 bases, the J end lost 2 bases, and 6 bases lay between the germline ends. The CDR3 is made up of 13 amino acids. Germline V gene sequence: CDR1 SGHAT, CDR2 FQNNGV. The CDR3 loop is CASSLFQQETQYF. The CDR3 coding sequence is TGTGCCAGCAGCTTATTCCAGCAAGAGACCCAGTACTTC.

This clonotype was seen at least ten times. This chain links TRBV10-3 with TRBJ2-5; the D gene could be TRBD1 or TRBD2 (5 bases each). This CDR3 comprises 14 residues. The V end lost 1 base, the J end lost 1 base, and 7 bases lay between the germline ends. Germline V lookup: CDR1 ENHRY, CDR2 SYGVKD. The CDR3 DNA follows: TGTGCCATCAGTGAGTTGGGGGTCCAAGAGACCCAGTACTTC. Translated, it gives CAISELGVQETQYF.

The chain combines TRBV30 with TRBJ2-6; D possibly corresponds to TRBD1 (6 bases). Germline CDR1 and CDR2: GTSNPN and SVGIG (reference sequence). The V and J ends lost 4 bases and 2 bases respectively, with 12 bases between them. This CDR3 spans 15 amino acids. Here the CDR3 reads CAWTLPGAGANVLTF. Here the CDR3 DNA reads TGTGCCTGGACCCTACCAGGGGCTGGGGCCAACGTCCTGACTTTC.

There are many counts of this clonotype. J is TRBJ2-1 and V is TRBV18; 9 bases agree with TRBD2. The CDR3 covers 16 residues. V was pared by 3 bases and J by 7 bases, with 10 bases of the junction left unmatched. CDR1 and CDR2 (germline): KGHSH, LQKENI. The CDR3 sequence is CASSPRISREGNEQFF. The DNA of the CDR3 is TGTGCCAGCTCACCCCGCATCTCGCGGGAGGGTAATGAGCAGTTCTTC.